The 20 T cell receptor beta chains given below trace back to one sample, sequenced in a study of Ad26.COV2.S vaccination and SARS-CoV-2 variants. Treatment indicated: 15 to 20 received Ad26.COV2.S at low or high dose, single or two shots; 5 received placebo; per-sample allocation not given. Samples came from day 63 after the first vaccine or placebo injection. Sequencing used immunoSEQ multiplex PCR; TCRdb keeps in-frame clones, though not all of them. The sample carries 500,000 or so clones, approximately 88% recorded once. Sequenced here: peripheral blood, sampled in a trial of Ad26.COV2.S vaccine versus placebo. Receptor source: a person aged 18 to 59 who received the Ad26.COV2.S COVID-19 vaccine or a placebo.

The CDR3 reads CASSLVLQGPANTGELFF. CDR3 DNA: TGCGCCAGCAGCTTAGTACTTCAGGGTCCCGCGAACACCGGGGAGCTGTTTTTT. The chain uses TRBV5-1 and TRBJ2-2, with D possibly TRBD1 on 5 matching bases. V shed 2 bases and J shed 0 bases, with 17 bases lying between them. The CDR3 spans 18 residues. CDR1 is SGHRS and CDR2 is YFSETQ in the germline V gene.

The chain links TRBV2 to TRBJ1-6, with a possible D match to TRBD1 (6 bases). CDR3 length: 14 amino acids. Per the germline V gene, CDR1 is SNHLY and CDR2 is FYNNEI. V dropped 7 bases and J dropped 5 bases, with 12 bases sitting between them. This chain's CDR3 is CASTRAGDNSPLHF. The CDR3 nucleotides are TGTGCCAGCACTAGGGCAGGGGATAATTCACCCCTCCACTTT.

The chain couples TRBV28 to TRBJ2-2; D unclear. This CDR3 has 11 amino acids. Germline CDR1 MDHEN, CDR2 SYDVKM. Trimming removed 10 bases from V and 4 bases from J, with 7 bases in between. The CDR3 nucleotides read TGTGCCACAGCGATCACCGGGGAGCTGTTTTTT. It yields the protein CATAITGELFF.

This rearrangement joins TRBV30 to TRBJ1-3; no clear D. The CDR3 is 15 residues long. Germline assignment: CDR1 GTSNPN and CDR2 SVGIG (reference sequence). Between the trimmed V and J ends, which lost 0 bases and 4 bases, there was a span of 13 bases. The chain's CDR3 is CAWSVSGLVGNTIYF. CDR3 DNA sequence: TGTGCCTGGAGTGTAAGTGGGCTTGTCGGAAACACCATATATTTT.

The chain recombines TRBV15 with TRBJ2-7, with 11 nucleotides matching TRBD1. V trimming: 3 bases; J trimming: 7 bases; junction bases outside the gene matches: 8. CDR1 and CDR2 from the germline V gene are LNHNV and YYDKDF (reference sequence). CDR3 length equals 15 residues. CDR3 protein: CATSSGDRGSGEQYF. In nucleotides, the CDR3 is TGTGCCACCAGCAGTGGGGACAGGGGGTCGGGGGAGCAGTACTTC.

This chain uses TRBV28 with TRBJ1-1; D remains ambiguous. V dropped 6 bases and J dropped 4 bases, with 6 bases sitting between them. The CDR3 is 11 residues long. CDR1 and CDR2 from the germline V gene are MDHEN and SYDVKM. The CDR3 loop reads CASSRFTEAFF. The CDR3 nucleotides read TGTGCCAGCAGCCGATTCACTGAAGCTTTCTTT.

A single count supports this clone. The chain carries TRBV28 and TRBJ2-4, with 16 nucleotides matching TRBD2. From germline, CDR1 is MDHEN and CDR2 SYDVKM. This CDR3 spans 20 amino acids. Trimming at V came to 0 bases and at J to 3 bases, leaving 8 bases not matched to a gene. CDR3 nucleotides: TGTGCCAGCAGTTTATGGGGACTAGCGGGAGGGGAGAGCGGCAAAAACATTCAGTACTTC. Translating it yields CASSLWGLAGGESGKNIQYF.

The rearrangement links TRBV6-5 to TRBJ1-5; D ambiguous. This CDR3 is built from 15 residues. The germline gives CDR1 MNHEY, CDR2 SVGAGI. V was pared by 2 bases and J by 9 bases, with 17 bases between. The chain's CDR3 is CASSYDSGAGSPQHF. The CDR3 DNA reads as TGTGCCAGCAGTTACGACTCGGGAGCCGGCTCGCCCCAGCATTTT.

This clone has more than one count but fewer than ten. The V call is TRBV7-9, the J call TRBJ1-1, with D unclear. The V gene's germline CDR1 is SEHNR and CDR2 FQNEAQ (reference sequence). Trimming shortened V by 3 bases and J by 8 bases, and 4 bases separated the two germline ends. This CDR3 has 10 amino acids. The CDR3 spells CASSLAEAFF. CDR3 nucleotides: TGTGCCAGCAGCTTGGCAGAAGCTTTCTTT.

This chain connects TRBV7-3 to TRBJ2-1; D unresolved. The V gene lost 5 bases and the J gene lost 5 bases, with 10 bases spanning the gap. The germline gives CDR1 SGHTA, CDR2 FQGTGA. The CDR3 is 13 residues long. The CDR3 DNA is TGTGCCAGCAGCCTCAGATCTGACAATGAGCAGTTCTTC. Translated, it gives CASSLRSDNEQFF.

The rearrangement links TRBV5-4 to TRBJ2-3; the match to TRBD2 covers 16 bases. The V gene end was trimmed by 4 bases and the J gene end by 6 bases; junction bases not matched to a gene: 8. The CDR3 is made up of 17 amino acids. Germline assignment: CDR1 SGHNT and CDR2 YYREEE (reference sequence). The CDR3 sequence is CASSAGTSGRALDTQYF. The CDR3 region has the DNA TGTGCCAGCAGCGCCGGGACTAGCGGGAGGGCCTTGGATACGCAGTATTTT.

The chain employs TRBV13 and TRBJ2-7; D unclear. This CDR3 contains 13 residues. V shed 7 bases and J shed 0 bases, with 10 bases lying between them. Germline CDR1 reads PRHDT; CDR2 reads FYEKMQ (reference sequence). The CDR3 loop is CASTSQNSYEQYF. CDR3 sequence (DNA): TGTGCCAGCACTTCCCAGAACTCCTACGAGCAGTACTTC.

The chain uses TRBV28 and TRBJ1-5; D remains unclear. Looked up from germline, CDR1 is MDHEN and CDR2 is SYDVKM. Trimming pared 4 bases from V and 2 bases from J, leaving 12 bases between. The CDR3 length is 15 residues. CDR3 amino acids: CASSSNLHGNQPQHF. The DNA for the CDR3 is TGTGCCAGCAGTTCGAACTTACACGGCAATCAGCCCCAGCATTTT.

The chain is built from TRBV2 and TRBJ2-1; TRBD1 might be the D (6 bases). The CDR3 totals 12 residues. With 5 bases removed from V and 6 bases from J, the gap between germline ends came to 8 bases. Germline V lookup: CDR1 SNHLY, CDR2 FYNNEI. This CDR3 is CASSYRANEQFF. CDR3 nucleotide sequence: TGTGCCAGCAGTTACAGGGCCAATGAGCAGTTCTTC. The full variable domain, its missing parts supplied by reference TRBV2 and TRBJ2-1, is EPEVTQTPSHQVTQMGQEVILRCVPISNHLYFYWYRQILGQKVEFLVSFYNNEISEKSEIFDDQFSVERPDGSNFTLKIRSTKLEDSAMYFCASSYRANEQFFGPGTRLTVL.

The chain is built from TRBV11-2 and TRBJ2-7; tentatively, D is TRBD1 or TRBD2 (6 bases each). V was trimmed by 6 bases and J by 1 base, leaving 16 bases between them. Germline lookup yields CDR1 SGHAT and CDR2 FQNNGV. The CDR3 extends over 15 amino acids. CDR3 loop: CASSPGAGYSYEQYF. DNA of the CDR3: TGTGCCAGCAGTCCAGGGGCGGGGTATTCCTACGAGCAGTACTTC. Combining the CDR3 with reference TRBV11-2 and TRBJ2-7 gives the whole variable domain EAGVAQSPRYKIIEKRQSVAFWCNPISGHATLYWYQQILGQGPKLLIQFQNNGVVDDSQLPKDRFSAERLKGVDSTLKIQPAKLEDSAVYLCASSPGAGYSYEQYFGPGTRLTVT.

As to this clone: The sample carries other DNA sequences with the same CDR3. The CDR3 sequence: CASSYSGSSYNEQFF. CDR3 sequence (DNA): TGTGCCAGCAGTTACTCAGGGAGCTCCTACAATGAGCAGTTCTTC. This chain connects TRBV6-5 to TRBJ2-1, with a possible D match to TRBD2 (5 bases). Germline V lookup: CDR1 MNHEY, CDR2 SVGAGI. V was trimmed by 0 bases and J by 0 bases, leaving 6 bases between them. The CDR3 covers 15 residues.

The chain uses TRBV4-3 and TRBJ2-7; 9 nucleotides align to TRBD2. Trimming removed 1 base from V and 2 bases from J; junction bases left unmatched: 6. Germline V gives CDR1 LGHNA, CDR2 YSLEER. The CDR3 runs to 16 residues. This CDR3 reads CASSQATSGSAYEQYF. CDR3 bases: TGCGCCAGCAGCCAAGCAACTAGCGGGTCAGCCTACGAGCAGTACTTC.

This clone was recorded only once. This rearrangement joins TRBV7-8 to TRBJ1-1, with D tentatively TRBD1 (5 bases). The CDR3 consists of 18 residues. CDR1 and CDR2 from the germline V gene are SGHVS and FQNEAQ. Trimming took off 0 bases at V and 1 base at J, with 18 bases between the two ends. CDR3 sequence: CASSLAWGVSSGNTEAFF. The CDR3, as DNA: TGTGCCAGCAGCTTAGCATGGGGGGTCTCCTCGGGGAACACTGAAGCTTTCTTT.

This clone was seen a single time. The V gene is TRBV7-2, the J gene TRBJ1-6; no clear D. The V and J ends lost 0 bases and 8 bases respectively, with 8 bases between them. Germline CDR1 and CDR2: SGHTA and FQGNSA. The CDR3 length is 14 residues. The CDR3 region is CASSLARSDSPLHF. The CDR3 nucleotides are TGTGCCAGCAGCTTAGCTAGGTCTGATTCACCCCTCCACTTT.

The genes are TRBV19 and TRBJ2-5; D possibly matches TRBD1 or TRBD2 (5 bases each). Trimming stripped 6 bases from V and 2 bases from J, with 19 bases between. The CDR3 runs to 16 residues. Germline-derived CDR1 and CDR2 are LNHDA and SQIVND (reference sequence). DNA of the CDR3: TGTGCCAGTAGCTCACGGGACCGGACACTACAAGAGACCCAGTACTTC. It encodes CASSSRDRTLQETQYF.